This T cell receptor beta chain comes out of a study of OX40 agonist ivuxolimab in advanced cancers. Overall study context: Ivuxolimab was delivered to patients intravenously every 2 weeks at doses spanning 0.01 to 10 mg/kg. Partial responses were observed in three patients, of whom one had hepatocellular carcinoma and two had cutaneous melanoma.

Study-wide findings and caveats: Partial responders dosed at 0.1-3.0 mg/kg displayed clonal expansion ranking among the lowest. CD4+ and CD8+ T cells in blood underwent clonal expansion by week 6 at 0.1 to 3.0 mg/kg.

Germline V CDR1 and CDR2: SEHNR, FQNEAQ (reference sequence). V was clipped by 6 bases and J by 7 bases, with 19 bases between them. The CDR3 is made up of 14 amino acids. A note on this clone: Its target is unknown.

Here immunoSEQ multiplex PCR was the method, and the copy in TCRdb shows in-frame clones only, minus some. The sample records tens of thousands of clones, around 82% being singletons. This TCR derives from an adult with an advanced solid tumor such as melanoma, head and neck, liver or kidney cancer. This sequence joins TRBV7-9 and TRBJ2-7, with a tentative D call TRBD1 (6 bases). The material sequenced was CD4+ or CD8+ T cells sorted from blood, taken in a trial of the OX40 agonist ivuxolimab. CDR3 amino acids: CASRSGDTWREQYF. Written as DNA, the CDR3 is TGTGCCAGCAGATCAGGGGATACCTGGCGGGAGCAGTACTTC.